The 30 T cell receptor beta chains given below trace back to one sample, sequenced in a study of OX40 agonist ivuxolimab in advanced cancers. The table came from immunoSEQ multiplex PCR; TCRdb's copy has only in-frame clones and leaves some out. The repertoire holds about 73,000 clones, with more than 75% as singletons. The sequenced sample was CD4+ or CD8+ T cells sorted from blood, obtained in a trial of the OX40 agonist ivuxolimab. Source of these receptors: an adult with an advanced solid tumor such as melanoma, head and neck, liver or kidney cancer.

This chain connects TRBV4-3 to TRBJ2-1; the D is unclear. The germline CDR1 and CDR2 sequences are LGHNA and YSLEER. The length of the CDR3 is 15 residues. V lost 8 bases, J lost 0 bases, and 14 bases lay in between. The CDR3 protein is CASGTLGVSYNEQFF. The CDR3 DNA reads TGCGCCAGCGGAACCCTGGGCGTCTCCTACAATGAGCAGTTCTTC.

V usage is TRBV18 and J usage is TRBJ1-4; 8 bases map to TRBD1. CDR1 and CDR2 from the germline V gene are KGHSH and LQKENI. V was pared by 3 bases and J by 7 bases, with 7 bases of the junction left unmatched. The length of the CDR3 is 15 residues. CDR3 sequence reads: CASSPGQGVSEKLFF. DNA of the CDR3: TGTGCCAGCTCACCCGGACAGGGAGTGAGTGAAAAACTGTTTTTT.

The chain combines TRBV6-5 with TRBJ2-1, with D possibly matching TRBD2 (6 bases). In germline, CDR1 is MNHEY, CDR2 SVGAGI. The CDR3 is made up of 15 amino acids. Trimming left V 2 bases short and J 4 bases short, with 12 bases between. CDR3 amino acids: CASSYRTTQYNEQFF. DNA of the CDR3: TGTGCCAGCAGTTACCGGACTACCCAATACAATGAGCAGTTCTTC.

V usage is TRBV5-4 and J usage is TRBJ2-1, with 10 bases identical to TRBD2. Germline V CDR1 and CDR2: SGHNT, YYREEE (reference sequence). The CDR3 is 15 residues long. The ends lost 5 bases at V and 8 bases at J; junction bases unmatched: 10. In DNA form, the CDR3 reads TGTGCCAGCAGTGCCGGCCTAGCGGGGGTCGATGAGCAGTTCTTC. Translating it yields CASSAGLAGVDEQFF.

The chain is built from TRBV5-4 and TRBJ2-7, with TRBD2 matching 12 bases. This CDR3 contains 16 residues. CDR1 and CDR2 from the germline V gene are SGHNT and YYREEE (reference sequence). The trim removed 4 bases at V and 1 base at J, leaving 6 bases unmatched. CDR3 protein: CASSQSSGRESYEQYF. The CDR3, as DNA: TGTGCCAGCAGCCAATCTAGCGGGAGGGAGTCCTACGAGCAGTACTTC.

Points on this clone: Other DNA sequences in the same sample also yield this CDR3. The chain couples TRBV6-5 to TRBJ1-2, with 7 bases that match TRBD1. J gave up 0 bases and V 0 bases, and 1 base lay outside the gene matches. The CDR3 extends over 15 amino acids. Germline assignment: CDR1 MNHEY and CDR2 SVGAGI. CDR3 DNA sequence: TGTGCCAGCAGTTACTCCGGGACAGCTAACTATGGCTACACCTTC. Translated, it gives CASSYSGTANYGYTF.

This clone ranks as medium-sized. This rearrangement joins TRBV5-4 to TRBJ2-7; 8 nucleotides match TRBD2. Germline V gene data show CDR1 as SGHNT and CDR2 as YYREEE (reference sequence). The CDR3 loop spans 15 amino acids. V dropped 4 bases and J dropped 4; count of bases not matched to a gene: 10. Here the CDR3 reads CASSPGSSGKYEQYF. The CDR3 DNA reads as TGTGCCAGCAGCCCGGGGAGTAGCGGGAAATACGAGCAGTACTTC.

This chain uses TRBV7-6 with TRBJ1-1; D not certain. The germline V gene has CDR1 SGHVS and CDR2 FNYEAQ. This CDR3 comprises 15 residues. V lost 4 bases and J 1 base, leaving 13 bases between the germline ends. The CDR3 region is CASSSLETANTEAFF. In DNA, the CDR3 is TGTGCCAGCAGCTCCTTAGAAACCGCGAACACTGAAGCTTTCTTT.

The chain recombines TRBV5-1 with TRBJ2-1; D is perhaps TRBD1 (5 bases). The germline V gene encodes CDR1 SGHRS and CDR2 YFSETQ. This CDR3 region has 12 residues. V shed 0 bases and J shed 7 bases, with 5 bases lying between them. The CDR3 here is CASSLAGNEQFF. CDR3 DNA sequence: TGCGCCAGCAGCTTGGCAGGGAATGAGCAGTTCTTC.

The V call is TRBV10-2, the J call TRBJ1-3; weak D call: TRBD1 (6 bases). Trimming removed 5 bases at V and 2 bases at J, with 7 bases between. The CDR3 has 13 amino acids. Germline CDR1 WSHSY, CDR2 SAAADI. CDR3 residues: CASSQGTGNTIYF. DNA of the CDR3: TGCGCCAGCAGTCAGGGGACTGGAAACACCATATATTTT.

The J gene is TRBJ1-5, the V gene TRBV6-5, with D unclear. Germline-derived CDR1 and CDR2 are MNHEY and SVGAGI. Trimming removed 0 bases from V and 1 base from J, with 7 bases in between. CDR3 length: 15 residues. The CDR3 spells CASSYSRSSNQPQHF. The CDR3 DNA follows: TGTGCCAGCAGTTACTCGCGAAGCAGCAATCAGCCCCAGCATTTT.

The chain links TRBV4-1 to TRBJ2-7; the D is unclear. Trimming stripped 4 bases from V and 2 bases from J, with 18 bases between. CDR1 and CDR2 (germline): MGHRA, YSYEKL. This CDR3 comprises 16 residues. The CDR3 loop is CASSPSKDRAAYEQYF. The CDR3, as DNA: TGCGCCAGCAGCCCCTCTAAGGACCGGGCGGCCTACGAGCAGTACTTC.

V gene TRBV28 combines with J gene TRBJ1-1; no reliable D call. The CDR3 is made up of 14 amino acids. Germline lookup yields CDR1 MDHEN and CDR2 SYDVKM. Trimming shortened V by 6 bases and J by 1 base, and 12 bases separated the two germline ends. The CDR3 nucleotides are TGTGCCAGCAGCATCCTTACACCGAACACTGAAGCTTTCTTT. Its translation is CASSILTPNTEAFF.

This clone was detected once. The chain joins TRBV28 to TRBJ1-5; no clear D. Germline CDR1 reads MDHEN; CDR2 reads SYDVKM. Trimming took 2 bases from V and 4 from J, leaving 3 bases between them. The CDR3 runs 12 residues. CDR3 region: CASSLGNQPQHF. CDR3 DNA: TGTGCCAGCAGTTTAGGGAATCAGCCCCAGCATTTT.

The chain recombines TRBV29-1 with TRBJ2-5; tentatively, D is TRBD1 (5 bases). This CDR3 region has 13 residues. Germline V gives CDR1 SQVTM, CDR2 ANQGSEA. V was shortened by 3 bases and J by 5 bases, with 13 bases between the two germline ends. The CDR3 spells CSVEGGQVETQYF. As DNA, the CDR3 is TGCAGCGTTGAGGGCGGACAAGTGGAGACCCAGTACTTC.

This clone was detected a few times. The chain couples TRBV28 to TRBJ1-5, with D uncertain. Germline V gives CDR1 MDHEN, CDR2 SYDVKM. Trimming pared 6 bases from V and 5 bases from J, leaving 8 bases between. The CDR3 is 12 residues long. As DNA, the CDR3 is TGTGCCAGCAGGCATCAGTATCAGCCCCAGCATTTT. Translated: CASRHQYQPQHF.

V is TRBV5-1 and J is TRBJ2-6, with 8 bases aligning to TRBD1. Germline loops: CDR1 SGHRS, CDR2 YFSETQ. V lost 3 bases, J lost 2 bases, and 10 bases stayed unmatched. The CDR3 runs 18 residues. This CDR3 reads CASSSSGQDPTGANVLTF. CDR3 coding DNA: TGCGCCAGCAGCTCATCGGGACAGGACCCCACTGGGGCCAACGTCCTGACTTTC.

The V and J genes are TRBV28 and TRBJ1-2, with 9 positions matching TRBD1. CDR3 length equals 15 residues. CDR1 and CDR2 (germline): MDHEN, SYDVKM. V lost 5 bases and J lost 3; bases outside the gene matches: 7. DNA of the CDR3: TGTGCCAGCAGTCGCCCGGGACAGGGAGACTATGGCTACACCTTC. Translation gives CASSRPGQGDYGYTF.

This clone was detected only once. The chain combines TRBV7-9 with TRBJ2-3, with D possibly matching TRBD2 (5 bases). Germline CDR1 and CDR2: SEHNR and FQNEAQ (reference sequence). This CDR3 spans 18 amino acids. The V and J ends lost 1 base and 1 base respectively, with 18 bases between them. Here the CDR3 reads CASSLVLGLALRTDTQYF. CDR3 coding DNA: TGTGCCAGCAGCTTAGTGCTCGGGCTAGCCTTACGCACAGATACGCAGTATTTT.

The genes are TRBV30 and TRBJ2-5; D not certain. The CDR3 is 13 residues long. V was pared by 3 bases and J by 4 bases, with 12 bases between. The germline CDR1 and CDR2 sequences are GTSNPN and SVGIG (reference sequence). CDR3: CAWSNGKGETQYF. In DNA form, the CDR3 reads TGTGCCTGGAGCAACGGAAAGGGAGAGACCCAGTACTTC.

This clone was observed a single time. The rearrangement links TRBV6-4 to TRBJ2-7; 8 positions match TRBD2. With 2 bases clipped from V and 5 bases from J, the junction kept 11 bases outside the gene matches. This CDR3 is 16 amino acids long. Germline CDR1 is MRHNA and CDR2 is SNTAGT. The CDR3 DNA sequence: TGTGCCAGCAGTGACCAATCCGGGACTAGGGAACACGAGCAGTACTTC. Amino acid sequence: CASSDQSGTREHEQYF.

The rearrangement joins TRBV2 to TRBJ1-5; a weak D match, TRBD1 (6 bases). CDR3 size: 15 residues. V was shortened by 4 bases and J by 4 bases, with 14 bases between the two germline ends. Germline-derived CDR1 and CDR2 are SNHLY and FYNNEI. The CDR3 nucleotides read TGTGCCAGCAGTGGGGGACAATCGGAGAATCAGCCCCAGCATTTT. This sequence encodes CASSGGQSENQPQHF.

The genes are TRBV19 and TRBJ1-1, with D tentatively TRBD1 (5 bases). V shed 0 bases and J shed 3 bases, with 5 bases lying between them. Germline CDR1 is LNHDA and CDR2 is SQIVND (reference sequence). The CDR3 length is 13 residues. DNA for the CDR3: TGTGCCAGTAGTATAGACAGGGACACTGAAGCTTTCTTT. The encoded protein is CASSIDRDTEAFF. Full variable domain (missing parts from reference TRBV19 and TRBJ1-1): DGGITQSPKYLFRKEGQNVTLSCEQNLNHDAMYWYRQDPGQGLRLIYYSQIVNDFQKGDIAEGYSVSREKKESFPLTVTSAQKNPTAFYLCASSIDRDTEAFFGQGTRLTVV.

The chain carries TRBV7-2 and TRBJ1-2; 7 bases agree with TRBD1. The CDR3 runs 13 residues. The germline gives CDR1 SGHTA, CDR2 FQGNSA. With V trimmed by 5 bases and J by 5 bases, 5 bases remained unmatched. CDR3 DNA sequence: TGTGCCAGCAGCATACAGGGGTCATATGGCTACACCTTC. Translating gives CASSIQGSYGYTF.

This rearrangement joins TRBV5-1 to TRBJ2-3, with D possibly TRBD2 on 6 matching bases. Germline CDR1 is SGHRS and CDR2 is YFSETQ. CDR3 size: 16 residues. Deletions cut 4 bases from V and 2 bases from J, with 17 bases between. CDR3 sequence: CASSGGTFRLTDTQYF. Written as DNA, the CDR3 is TGCGCCAGCAGCGGGGGGACGTTCCGACTCACAGATACGCAGTATTTT.

This clone was detected once. The chain recombines TRBV18 with TRBJ2-5, with 8 bases aligning to TRBD2. Germline-derived CDR1 and CDR2 are KGHSH and LQKENI. J gave up 9 bases and V 5 bases, and 11 bases lay outside the gene matches. CDR3 length equals 14 residues. The CDR3 protein is CASSKGTGGASQYF. Written as DNA, the CDR3 is TGTGCCAGCTCAAAAGGAACCGGGGGGGCGTCCCAGTACTTC.

This clone appeared once. This chain joins TRBV30 and TRBJ2-3, with no clear D. V gave up 0 bases and J gave up 5 bases, with 3 bases separating them. CDR1 and CDR2 from the germline V gene are GTSNPN and SVGIG (reference sequence). This CDR3 has 11 amino acids. The CDR3 nucleotides are TGTGCCTGGAGTGTTCAAGATACGCAGTATTTT. This codes for CAWSVQDTQYF.

The J gene is TRBJ1-2, the V gene TRBV7-2; no definite D call. This CDR3 spans 11 amino acids. Looked up from germline, CDR1 is SGHTA and CDR2 is FQGNSA. V shed 4 bases and J shed 8 bases, with 8 bases lying between them. CDR3 nucleotide sequence: TGTGCCAGCAGCTCCCTCAACGGCTACACCTTC. Its protein is CASSSLNGYTF.

The chain has TRBV7-5 and TRBJ1-2; the D call of TRBD1 is as the table states it, not checked on the DNA. TRBV7-5 corresponds to a pseudogene. The CDR3 loop spans 13 amino acids. The CDR3 nucleotides are TGTGCCAGCAGCCAAGGGACAGTCTATGGCTACACCTTC. This gives the protein CASSQGTVYGYTF.

The chain carries TRBV4-1 and TRBJ1-5; TRBD1 matches 12 bases. V lost 4 bases to trimming and J lost 5 bases; unmatched junction nucleotides: 6. The germline gives CDR1 MGHRA, CDR2 YSYEKL. The CDR3 has 16 residues. CDR3: CASSRPGQGAYQPQHF. CDR3 nucleotides: TGCGCCAGCAGCCGACCGGGACAGGGGGCTTATCAGCCCCAGCATTTT.